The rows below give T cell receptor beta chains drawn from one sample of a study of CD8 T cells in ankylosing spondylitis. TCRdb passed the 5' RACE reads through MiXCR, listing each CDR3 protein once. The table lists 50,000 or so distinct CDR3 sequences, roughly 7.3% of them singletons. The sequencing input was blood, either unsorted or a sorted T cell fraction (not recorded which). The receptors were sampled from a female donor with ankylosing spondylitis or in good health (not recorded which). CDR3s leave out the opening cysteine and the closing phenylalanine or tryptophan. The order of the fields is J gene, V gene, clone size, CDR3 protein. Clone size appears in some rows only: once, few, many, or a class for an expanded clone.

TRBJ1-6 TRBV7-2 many ASLNMAGGPYNSPLH
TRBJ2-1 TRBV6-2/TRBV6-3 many ASSYSTYNEQF
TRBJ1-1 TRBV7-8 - ASSLWDGPPNTEAF
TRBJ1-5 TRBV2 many ASSLTGYEQPQH
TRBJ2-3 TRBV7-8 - ASSLAILAGGHDTDTQY
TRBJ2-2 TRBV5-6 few ASSLWTGSGTGELF
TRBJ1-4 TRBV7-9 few ASSFGGSRTNEKLF
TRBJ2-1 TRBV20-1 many SASQGNEQF
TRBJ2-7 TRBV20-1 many SARADGYEQY
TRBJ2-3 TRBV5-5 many ASSLVTNADTQY
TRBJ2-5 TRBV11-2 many ASSFGRLGAKEETQY
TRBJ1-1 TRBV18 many ASSPGQGLNTEAF
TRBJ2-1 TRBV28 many ASRLQGAQF
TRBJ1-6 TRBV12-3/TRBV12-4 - ASSFSGLSLH
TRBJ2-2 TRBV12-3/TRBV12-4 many ASSLGRGATGELF
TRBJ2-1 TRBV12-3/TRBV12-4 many ASSPWRHEQF